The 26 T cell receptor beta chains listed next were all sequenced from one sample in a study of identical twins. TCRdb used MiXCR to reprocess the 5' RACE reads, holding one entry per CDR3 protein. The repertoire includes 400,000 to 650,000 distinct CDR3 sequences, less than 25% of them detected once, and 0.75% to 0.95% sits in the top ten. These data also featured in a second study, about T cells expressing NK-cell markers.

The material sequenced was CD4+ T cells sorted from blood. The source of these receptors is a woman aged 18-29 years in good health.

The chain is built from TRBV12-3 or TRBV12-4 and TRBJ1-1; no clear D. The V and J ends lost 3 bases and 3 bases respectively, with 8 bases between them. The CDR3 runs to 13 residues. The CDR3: CASSFWLDTEAFF. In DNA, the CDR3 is TGTGCCAGCAGTTTTTGGCTCGACACTGAAGCTTTCTTT.

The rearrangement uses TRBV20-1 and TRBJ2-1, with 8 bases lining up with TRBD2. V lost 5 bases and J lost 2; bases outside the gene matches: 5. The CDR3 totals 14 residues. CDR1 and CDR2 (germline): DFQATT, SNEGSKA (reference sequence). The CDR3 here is CSARLARTYNEQFF. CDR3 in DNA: TGCAGTGCTCGACTAGCGAGGACCTACAATGAGCAGTTCTTC.

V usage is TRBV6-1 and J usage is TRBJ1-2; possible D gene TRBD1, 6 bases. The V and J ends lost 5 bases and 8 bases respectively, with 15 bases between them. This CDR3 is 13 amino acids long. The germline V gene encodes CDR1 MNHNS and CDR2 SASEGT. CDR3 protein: CASSRKAGVGYTF. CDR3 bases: TGTGCCAGCAGTCGAAAAGCAGGGGTCGGCTACACCTTC.

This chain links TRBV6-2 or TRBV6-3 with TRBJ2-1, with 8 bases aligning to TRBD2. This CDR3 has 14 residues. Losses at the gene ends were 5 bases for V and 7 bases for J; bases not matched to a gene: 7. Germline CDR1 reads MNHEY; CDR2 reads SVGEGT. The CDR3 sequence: CASSLSGMRNEQFF. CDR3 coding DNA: TGTGCCAGCAGTCTTAGCGGGATGAGGAATGAGCAGTTCTTC.

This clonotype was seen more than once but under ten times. The DNA for the CDR3 is TGTGCCATCAGTGAGTCGAGGAGCCCTAACTATGGCTACACCTTC. This sequence encodes CAISESRSPNYGYTF. The rearrangement joins TRBV10-3 to TRBJ1-2; D is unclear. The CDR3 consists of 15 residues. CDR1 is ENHRY, CDR2 SYGVKD, per germline. Trimming removed 0 bases from V and 0 bases from J, with 8 bases in between.

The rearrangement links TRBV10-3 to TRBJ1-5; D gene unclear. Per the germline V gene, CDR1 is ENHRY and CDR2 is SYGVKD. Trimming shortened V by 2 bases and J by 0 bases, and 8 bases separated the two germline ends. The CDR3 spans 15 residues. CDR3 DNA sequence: TGTGCCATCAGTGAGGCAGACTATAGCAATCAGCCCCAGCATTTT. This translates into CAISEADYSNQPQHF.

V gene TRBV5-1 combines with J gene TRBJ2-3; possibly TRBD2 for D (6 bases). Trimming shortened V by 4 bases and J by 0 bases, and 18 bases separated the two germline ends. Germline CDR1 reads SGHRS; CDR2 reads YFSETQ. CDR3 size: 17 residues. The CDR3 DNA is TGCGCCAGCAGCGCTGGGGGGACTTTACCCAGCACAGATACGCAGTATTTT. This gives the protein CASSAGGTLPSTDTQYF.

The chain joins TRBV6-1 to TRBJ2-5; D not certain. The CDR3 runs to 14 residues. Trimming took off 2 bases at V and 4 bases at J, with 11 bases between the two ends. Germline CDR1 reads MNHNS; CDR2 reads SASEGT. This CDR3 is CASSERAGGETQYF. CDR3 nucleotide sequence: TGTGCCAGCAGTGAAAGGGCAGGCGGAGAGACCCAGTACTTC.

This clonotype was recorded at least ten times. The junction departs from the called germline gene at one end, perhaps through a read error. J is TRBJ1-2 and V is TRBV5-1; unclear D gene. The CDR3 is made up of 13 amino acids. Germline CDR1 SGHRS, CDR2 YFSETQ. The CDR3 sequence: CASSLAGNYGYTF. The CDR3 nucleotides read TGTGCCAGCAGTTTAGCGGGGAACTATGGCTACACCTTC.

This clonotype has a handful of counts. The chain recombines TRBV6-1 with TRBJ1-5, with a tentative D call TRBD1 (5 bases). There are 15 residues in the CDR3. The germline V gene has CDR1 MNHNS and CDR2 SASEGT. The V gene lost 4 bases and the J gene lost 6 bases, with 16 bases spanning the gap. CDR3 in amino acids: CASSVNLGGGQPQHF. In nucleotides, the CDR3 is TGTGCCAGCAGTGTCAACCTGGGGGGAGGTCAGCCCCAGCATTTT.

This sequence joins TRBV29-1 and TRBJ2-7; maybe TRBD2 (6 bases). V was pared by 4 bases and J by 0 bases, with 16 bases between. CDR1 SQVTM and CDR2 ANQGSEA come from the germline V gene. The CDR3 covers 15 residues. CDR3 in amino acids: CSVGIGGGGSYEQYF. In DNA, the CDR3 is TGCAGCGTTGGAATCGGGGGTGGCGGCTCCTACGAGCAGTACTTC.

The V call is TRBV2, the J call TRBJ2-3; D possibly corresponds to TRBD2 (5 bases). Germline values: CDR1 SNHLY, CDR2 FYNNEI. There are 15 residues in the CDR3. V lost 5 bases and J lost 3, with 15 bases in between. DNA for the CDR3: TGTGCCAGCAGTCTGCCCCGGGGTTTAACAGATACGCAGTATTTT. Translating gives CASSLPRGLTDTQYF.

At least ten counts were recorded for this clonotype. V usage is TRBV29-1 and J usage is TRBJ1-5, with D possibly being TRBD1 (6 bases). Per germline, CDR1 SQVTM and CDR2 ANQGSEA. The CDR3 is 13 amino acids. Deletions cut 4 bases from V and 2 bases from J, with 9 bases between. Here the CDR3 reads CSVAGGRNQPQHF. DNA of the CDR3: TGCAGCGTTGCTGGGGGGCGCAATCAGCCCCAGCATTTT.

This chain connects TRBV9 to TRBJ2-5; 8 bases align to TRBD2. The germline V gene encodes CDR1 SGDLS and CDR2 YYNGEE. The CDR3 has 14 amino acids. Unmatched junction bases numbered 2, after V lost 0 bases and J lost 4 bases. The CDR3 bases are TGTGCCAGCAGCGTAGCGGGACTAGGAGAGACCCAGTACTTC. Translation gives CASSVAGLGETQYF.

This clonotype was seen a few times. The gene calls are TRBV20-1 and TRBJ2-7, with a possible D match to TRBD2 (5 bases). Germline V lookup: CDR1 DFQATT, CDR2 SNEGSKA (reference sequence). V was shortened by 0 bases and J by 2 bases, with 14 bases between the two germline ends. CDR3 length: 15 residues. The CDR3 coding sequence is TGCAGTGCTAGAGATAGCGTTGAGGGTCCCTACGAGCAGTACTTC. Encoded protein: CSARDSVEGPYEQYF.

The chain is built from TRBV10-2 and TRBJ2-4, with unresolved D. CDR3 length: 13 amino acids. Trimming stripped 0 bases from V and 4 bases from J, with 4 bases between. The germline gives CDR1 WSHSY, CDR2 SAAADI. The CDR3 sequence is CASSESQKNIQYF. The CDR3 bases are TGCGCCAGCAGTGAGTCACAGAAAAACATTCAGTACTTC.

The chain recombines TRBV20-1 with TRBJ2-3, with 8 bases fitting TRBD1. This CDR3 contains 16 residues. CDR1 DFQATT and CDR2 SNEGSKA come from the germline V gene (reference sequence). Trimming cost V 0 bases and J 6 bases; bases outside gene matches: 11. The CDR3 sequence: CSARDGRQGARDTQYF. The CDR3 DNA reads TGCAGTGCTAGAGATGGTCGCCAGGGGGCGAGGGATACGCAGTATTTT.

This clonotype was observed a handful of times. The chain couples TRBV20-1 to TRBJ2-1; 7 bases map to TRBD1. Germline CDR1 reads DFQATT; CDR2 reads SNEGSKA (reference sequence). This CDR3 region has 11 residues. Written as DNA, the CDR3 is TGCAGCTCGGGACAGTACAATGAGCAGTTCTTC. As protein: CSSGQYNEQFF.

This CDR3 is CSGGGGPQETQYF. The CDR3 coding sequence is TGCAGTGGAGGTGGGGGGCCACAAGAGACCCAGTACTTC. This sequence joins TRBV20-1 and TRBJ2-5; D may match TRBD1 or TRBD2 (6 bases each). V gave up 7 bases and J gave up 2 bases, with 14 bases separating them. Germline-derived CDR1 and CDR2 are DFQATT and SNEGSKA (reference sequence). The CDR3 runs to 13 residues.

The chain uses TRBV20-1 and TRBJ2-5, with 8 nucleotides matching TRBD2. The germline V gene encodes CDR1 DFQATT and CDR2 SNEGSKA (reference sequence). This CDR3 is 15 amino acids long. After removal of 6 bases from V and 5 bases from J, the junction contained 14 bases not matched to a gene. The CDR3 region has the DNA TGCAGTGCGGGCTCCGGGGGGGGCAGTAGGGAGACCCAGTACTTC. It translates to CSAGSGGGSRETQYF.

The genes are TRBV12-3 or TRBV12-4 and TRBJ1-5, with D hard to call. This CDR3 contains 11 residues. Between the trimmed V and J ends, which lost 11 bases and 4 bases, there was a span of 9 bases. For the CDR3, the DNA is TGTGCCGCGGGCAGAAATCAGCCCCAGCATTTT. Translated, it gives CAAGRNQPQHF.

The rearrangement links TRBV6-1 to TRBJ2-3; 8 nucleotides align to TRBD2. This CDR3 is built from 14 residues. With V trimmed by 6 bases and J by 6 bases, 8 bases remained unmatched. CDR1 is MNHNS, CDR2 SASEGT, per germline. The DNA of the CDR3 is TGTGCCAGCAGCCGAAGGCGGGAGGATGATACGCAGTATTTT. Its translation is CASSRRREDDTQYF.

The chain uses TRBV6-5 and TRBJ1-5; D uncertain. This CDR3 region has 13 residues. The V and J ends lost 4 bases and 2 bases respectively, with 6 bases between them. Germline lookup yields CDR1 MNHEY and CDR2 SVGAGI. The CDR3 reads CASSWGGNQPQHF. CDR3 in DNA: TGTGCCAGCAGTTGGGGTGGCAATCAGCCCCAGCATTTT.

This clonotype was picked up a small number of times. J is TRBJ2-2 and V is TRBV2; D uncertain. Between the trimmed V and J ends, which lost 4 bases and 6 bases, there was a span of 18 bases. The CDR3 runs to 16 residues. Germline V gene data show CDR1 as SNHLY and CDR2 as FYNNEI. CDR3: CASSAPSAKAAGELFF. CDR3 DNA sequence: TGTGCCAGCAGTGCTCCCAGCGCCAAGGCGGCCGGGGAGCTGTTTTTT.

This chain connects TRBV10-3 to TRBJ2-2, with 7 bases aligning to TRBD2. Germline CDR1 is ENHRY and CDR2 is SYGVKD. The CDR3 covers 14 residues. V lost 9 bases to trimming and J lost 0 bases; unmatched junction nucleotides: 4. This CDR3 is CAIRSGANTGELFF. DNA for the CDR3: TGTGCCATTCGGAGCGGGGCGAACACCGGGGAGCTGTTTTTT.

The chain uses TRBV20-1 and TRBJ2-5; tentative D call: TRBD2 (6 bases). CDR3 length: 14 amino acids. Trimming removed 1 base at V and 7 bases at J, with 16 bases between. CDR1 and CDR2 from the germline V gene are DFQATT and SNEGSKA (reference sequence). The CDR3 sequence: CSARGGLDSRTQYF. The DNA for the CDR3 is TGCAGTGCTAGAGGGGGACTGGATTCCCGGACCCAGTACTTC.